This T cell receptor beta chain appears in the sequencing data of a study of regulatory T cells in long-lasting Graves disease. Study information: Under 3 months of antithyroid drugs had been taken by newly diagnosed Graves' patients.

Study-wide results and caveats: Patients with persistent disease showed a bias toward TRBV28, TRBJ1-2 and TRBJ2-5.

Sample time point: newly diagnosed GD, antithyroid drugs for less than 3 months. PBMCs provided the RNA from which the TCR library was made. The length of the CDR3 is 14 residues. Trimming removed 1 base from V and 10 bases from J, with 14 bases in between. Germline assignment: CDR1 MGHRA and CDR2 YSYEKL. Libraries of TCR beta came from iRepertoire HTBI primers plus Arm-PCR of CDR3 regions. In the original workflow: Some 60 TRBV and approximately 13 TRBJ segments were identified across samples. TCRdb itself ran the multiplex PCR reads through MiXCR, one entry per CDR3 protein. The V and J calls and clone size come from TCRdb's table, not from the authors' own analysis. This table holds hundreds of thousands of distinct CDR3 sequences, 15% to 18% found once. Worth noting for this clonotype: Its specificity is not known. Being one base from a much bigger clone, this may be a read error.

The J gene is TRBJ2-1, the V gene TRBV4-1; D is possibly TRBD1 (5 bases). This receptor was taken from a female donor with Graves disease. Material: peripheral blood mononuclear cells (PBMCs), obtained at new diagnosis, from a patient treated with antithyroid drugs. The CDR3 bases are TGCGCCAGCAGCCAAGTTTGGGGCCCCCGGGAGCAGTTCTTC. Its translation: CASSQVWGPREQFF.